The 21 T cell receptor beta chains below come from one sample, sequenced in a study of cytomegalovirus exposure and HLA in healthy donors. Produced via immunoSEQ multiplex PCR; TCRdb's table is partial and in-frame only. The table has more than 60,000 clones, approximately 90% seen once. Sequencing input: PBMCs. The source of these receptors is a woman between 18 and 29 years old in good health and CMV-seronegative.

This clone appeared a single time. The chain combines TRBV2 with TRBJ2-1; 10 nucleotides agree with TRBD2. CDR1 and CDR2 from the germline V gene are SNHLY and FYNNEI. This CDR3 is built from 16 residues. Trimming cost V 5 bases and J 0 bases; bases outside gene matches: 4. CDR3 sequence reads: CASSRTSGTSYNEQFF. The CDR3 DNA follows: TGTGCCAGCAGTCGCACTAGCGGGACCTCCTACAATGAGCAGTTCTTC.

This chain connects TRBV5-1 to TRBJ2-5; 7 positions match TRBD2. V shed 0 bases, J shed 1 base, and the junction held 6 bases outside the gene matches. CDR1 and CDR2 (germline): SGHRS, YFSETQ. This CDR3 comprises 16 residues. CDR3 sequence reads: CASSLVPSGAQETQYF. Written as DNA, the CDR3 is TGCGCCAGCAGCTTGGTTCCGAGCGGGGCCCAAGAGACCCAGTACTTC.

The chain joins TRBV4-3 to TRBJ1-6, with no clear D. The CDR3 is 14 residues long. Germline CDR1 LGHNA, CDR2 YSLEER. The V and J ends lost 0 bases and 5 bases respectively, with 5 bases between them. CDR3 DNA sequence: TGCGCCAGCAGCCAAGATTCCGATAATTCACCCCTCCACTTT. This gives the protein CASSQDSDNSPLHF.

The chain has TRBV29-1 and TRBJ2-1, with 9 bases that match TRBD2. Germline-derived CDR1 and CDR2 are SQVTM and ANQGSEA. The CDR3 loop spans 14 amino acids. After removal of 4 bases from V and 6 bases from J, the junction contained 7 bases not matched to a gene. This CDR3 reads CSVGILAGINEQFF. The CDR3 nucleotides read TGCAGCGTTGGTATACTAGCGGGTATCAATGAGCAGTTCTTC.

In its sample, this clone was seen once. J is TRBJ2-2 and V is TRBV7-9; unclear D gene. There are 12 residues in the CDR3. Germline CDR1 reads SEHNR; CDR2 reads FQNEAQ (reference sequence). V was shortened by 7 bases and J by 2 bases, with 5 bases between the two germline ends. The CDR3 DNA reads TGTGCCAGCACCCTAAACACCGGGGAGCTGTTTTTT. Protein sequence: CASTLNTGELFF.

This CDR3 reads CASRSGGSYEQYF. In DNA form, the CDR3 reads TGTGCCAGCAGGTCCGGCGGCTCCTACGAGCAGTACTTC. The rearrangement links TRBV28 to TRBJ2-7; D call uncertain. This CDR3 is 13 amino acids long. The V end lost 6 bases, the J end lost 0 bases, and 9 bases lay between the germline ends. Germline CDR1 and CDR2: MDHEN and SYDVKM.

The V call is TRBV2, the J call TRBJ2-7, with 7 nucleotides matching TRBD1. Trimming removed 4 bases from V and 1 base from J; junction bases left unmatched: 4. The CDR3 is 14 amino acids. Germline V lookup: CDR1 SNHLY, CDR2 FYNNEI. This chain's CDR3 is CASSGRDSSYEQYF. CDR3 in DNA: TGTGCCAGCAGTGGCCGGGACAGTTCCTACGAGCAGTACTTC.

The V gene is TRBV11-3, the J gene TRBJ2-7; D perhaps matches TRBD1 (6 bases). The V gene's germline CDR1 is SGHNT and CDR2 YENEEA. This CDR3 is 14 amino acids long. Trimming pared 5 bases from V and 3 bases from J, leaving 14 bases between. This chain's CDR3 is CASSRKGDSYEQYF. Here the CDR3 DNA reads TGTGCCAGCAGCCGGAAGGGGGATAGCTACGAGCAGTACTTC.

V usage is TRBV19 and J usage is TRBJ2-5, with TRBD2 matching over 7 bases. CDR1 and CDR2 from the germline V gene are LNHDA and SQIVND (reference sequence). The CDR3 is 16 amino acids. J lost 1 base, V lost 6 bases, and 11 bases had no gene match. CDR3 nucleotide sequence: TGTGCCAGTAGACCTACGGGGCGGGGGATCCAAGAGACCCAGTACTTC. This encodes CASRPTGRGIQETQYF.

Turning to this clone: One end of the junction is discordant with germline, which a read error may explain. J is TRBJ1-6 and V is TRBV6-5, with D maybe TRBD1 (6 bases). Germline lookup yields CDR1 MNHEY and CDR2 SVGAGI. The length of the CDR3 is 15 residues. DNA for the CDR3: TGTGCCAGCAGGGAGACAGGCTCCAATAATTCACCCCTCCACTTT. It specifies CASRETGSNNSPLHF.

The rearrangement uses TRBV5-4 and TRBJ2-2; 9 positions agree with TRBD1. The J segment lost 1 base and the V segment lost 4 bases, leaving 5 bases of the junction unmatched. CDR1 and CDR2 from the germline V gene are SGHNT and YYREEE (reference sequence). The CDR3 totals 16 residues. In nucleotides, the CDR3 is TGTGCCAGCAGCGAGGGACAGGGACTGAACACCGGGGAGCTGTTTTTT. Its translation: CASSEGQGLNTGELFF. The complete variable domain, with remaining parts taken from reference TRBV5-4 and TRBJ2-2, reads ETGVTQSPTHLIKTRGQQVTLRCSSQSGHNTVSWYQQALGQGPQFIFQYYREEENGRGNFPPRFSGLQFPNYSSELNVNALELDDSALYLCASSEGQGLNTGELFFGEGSRLTVL.

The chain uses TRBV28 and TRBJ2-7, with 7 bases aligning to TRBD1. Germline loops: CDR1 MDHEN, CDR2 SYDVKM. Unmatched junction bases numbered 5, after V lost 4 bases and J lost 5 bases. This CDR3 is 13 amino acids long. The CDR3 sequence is CASSSTGPHEQYF. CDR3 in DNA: TGTGCCAGCAGTTCGACAGGGCCCCACGAGCAGTACTTC.

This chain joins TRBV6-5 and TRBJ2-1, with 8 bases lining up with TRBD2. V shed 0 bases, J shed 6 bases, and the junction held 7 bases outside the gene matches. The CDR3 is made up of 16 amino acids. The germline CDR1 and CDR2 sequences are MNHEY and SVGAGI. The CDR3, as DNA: TGTGCCAGCAGTTACTCGATGTCCCTAGCGGGCAATGAGCAGTTCTTC. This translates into CASSYSMSLAGNEQFF.

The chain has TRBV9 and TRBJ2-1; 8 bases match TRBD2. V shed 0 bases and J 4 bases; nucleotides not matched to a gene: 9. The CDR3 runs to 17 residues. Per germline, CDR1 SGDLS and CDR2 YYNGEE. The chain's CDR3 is CASSVASSGHRYNEQFF. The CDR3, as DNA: TGTGCCAGCAGCGTAGCGTCTAGCGGGCATAGGTACAATGAGCAGTTCTTC.

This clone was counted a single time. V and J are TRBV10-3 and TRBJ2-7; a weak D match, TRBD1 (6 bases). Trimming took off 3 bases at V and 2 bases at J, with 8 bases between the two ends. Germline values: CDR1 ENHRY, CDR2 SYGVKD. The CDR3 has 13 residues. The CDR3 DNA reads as TGTGCCATCAGTGATGGGGGCGCCTACGAGCAGTACTTC. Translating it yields CAISDGGAYEQYF.

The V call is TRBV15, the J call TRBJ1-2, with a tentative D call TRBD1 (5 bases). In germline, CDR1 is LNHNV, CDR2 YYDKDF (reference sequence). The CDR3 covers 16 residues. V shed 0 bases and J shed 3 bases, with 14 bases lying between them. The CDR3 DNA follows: TGTGCCACCAGCAGAGACCTGGGGGGGGACGACTATGGCTACACCTTC. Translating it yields CATSRDLGGDDYGYTF.

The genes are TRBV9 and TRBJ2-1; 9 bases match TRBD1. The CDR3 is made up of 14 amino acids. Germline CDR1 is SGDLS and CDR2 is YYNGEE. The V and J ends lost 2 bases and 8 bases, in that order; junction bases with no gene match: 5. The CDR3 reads CASSVPGQGDEQFF. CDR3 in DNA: TGTGCCAGCAGCGTCCCGGGACAGGGTGATGAGCAGTTCTTC.

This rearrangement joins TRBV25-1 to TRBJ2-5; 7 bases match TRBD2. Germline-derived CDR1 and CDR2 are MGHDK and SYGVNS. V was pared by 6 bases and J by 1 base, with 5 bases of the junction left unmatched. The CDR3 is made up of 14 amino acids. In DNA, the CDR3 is TGTGCCAGCAGGGGAGGGACTACCCAAGAGACCCAGTACTTC. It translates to CASRGGTTQETQYF. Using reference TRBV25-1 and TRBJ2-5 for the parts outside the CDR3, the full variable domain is EADIYQTPRYLVIGTGKKITLECSQTMGHDKMYWYQQDPGMELHLIHYSYGVNSTEKGDLSSESTVSRIRTEHFPLTLESARPSHTSQYLCASRGGTTQETQYFGPGTRLLVL.

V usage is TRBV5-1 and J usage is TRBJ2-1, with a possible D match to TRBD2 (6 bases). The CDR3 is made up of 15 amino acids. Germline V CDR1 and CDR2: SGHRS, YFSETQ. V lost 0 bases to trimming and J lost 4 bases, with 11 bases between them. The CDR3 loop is CASSLAGDFYNEQFF. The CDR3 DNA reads TGCGCCAGCAGCTTGGCGGGGGATTTTTACAATGAGCAGTTCTTC.

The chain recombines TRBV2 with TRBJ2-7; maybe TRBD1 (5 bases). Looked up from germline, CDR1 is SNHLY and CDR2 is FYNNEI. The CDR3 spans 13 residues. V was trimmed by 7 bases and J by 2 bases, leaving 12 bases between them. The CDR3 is CASMETETYEQYF. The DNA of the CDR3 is TGTGCCAGCATGGAGACAGAAACCTACGAGCAGTACTTC.

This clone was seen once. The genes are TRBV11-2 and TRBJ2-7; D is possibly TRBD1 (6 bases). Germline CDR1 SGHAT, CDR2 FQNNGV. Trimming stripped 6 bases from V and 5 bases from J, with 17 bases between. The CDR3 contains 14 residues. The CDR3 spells CASRRTGSSHEQYF. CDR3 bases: TGTGCCAGCAGACGAACAGGGTCGAGCCACGAGCAGTACTTC.